Presented here are 18 T cell receptor beta chains from one specimen sequenced in a study of blood T cell repertoires in COVID-19 (TCRdb year 2020). Library preparation used the immunoSEQ multiplex PCR assay. TCRdb stores this immuneACCESS table with in-frame sequences only. Part of the clones is absent; in the studies checked, under half of the shortfall reflects unresolved V genes, and no reason is known for the rest. In this sample the table shows 150,000 or so clones, about 89% of which occur a single time. The biggest ten clones account for roughly an eighth of the sample. The sequencing input was peripheral blood. Receptors were obtained from a woman in her 70s with COVID-19, enrolled during active disease.

DNA for the CDR3: TGTGCCAGCAGTTCCATAAGGGACAGGCGAACTGAGCAGTACTTC. It encodes CASSSIRDRRTEQYF. The chain links TRBV6-2 or TRBV6-3 to TRBJ2-7; TRBD1 agrees at 8 bases. The CDR3 is 15 amino acids. V gave up 4 bases and J gave up 7 bases; unmatched junction bases: 12. Looked up from germline, CDR1 is MNHEY and CDR2 is SVGEGT.

The chain combines TRBV19 with TRBJ2-5; 12 nucleotides align to TRBD2. There are 13 residues in the CDR3. Germline V gives CDR1 LNHDA, CDR2 SQIVND (reference sequence). Trimming took 10 bases from V and 2 from J; bases not matched to a gene: 2. The CDR3 reads CATTSGGQETQYF. CDR3 DNA: TGTGCCACGACTAGCGGGGGTCAAGAGACCCAGTACTTC.

V usage is TRBV18 and J usage is TRBJ2-2; D is possibly TRBD2 (5 bases). Trimming took off 4 bases at V and 3 bases at J, with 12 bases between the two ends. The CDR3 runs 15 residues. The germline CDR1 and CDR2 sequences are KGHSH and LQKENI. The CDR3 DNA is TGTGCCAGCTCACTTGGAAAGAGGGACACCGGGGAGCTGTTTTTT. Its translation: CASSLGKRDTGELFF.

The chain is built from TRBV29-1 and TRBJ2-2; TRBD2 is a possible D gene (6 bases). Germline loops: CDR1 SQVTM, CDR2 ANQGSEA. The CDR3 length is 13 residues. Trimming left V 6 bases short and J 1 base short, with 9 bases between. CDR3 in amino acids: CSVQAGNTGELFF. In DNA form, the CDR3 reads TGCAGCGTCCAAGCGGGGAACACCGGGGAGCTGTTTTTT.

The rearrangement links TRBV19 to TRBJ1-2, with a tentative D call TRBD1 (5 bases). The CDR3 consists of 12 residues. Trimming pared 8 bases from V and 4 bases from J, leaving 11 bases between. The germline gives CDR1 LNHDA, CDR2 SQIVND (reference sequence). The CDR3: CASERGGYGYTF. CDR3 in DNA: TGTGCCAGTGAGAGGGGAGGCTATGGCTACACCTTC.

This clone appeared once. The genes are TRBV6-1 and TRBJ2-2, with TRBD2 identical over 7 bases. Germline trimming cut 0 bases from V and 6 bases from J; bases unmatched to any gene: 4. This CDR3 spans 15 amino acids. CDR1 and CDR2 (germline): MNHNS, SASEGT. The CDR3 sequence is CASSEAGGWAGELFF. CDR3 sequence (DNA): TGTGCCAGCAGTGAAGCCGGGGGGTGGGCCGGGGAGCTGTTTTTT.

The chain is built from TRBV7-2 and TRBJ2-5, with 14 bases that match TRBD2. The CDR3 spans 16 residues. CDR1 and CDR2 (germline): SGHTA, FQGNSA. Trimming took 1 base from V and 5 from J; bases not matched to a gene: 3. The CDR3 bases are TGTGCCAGCAGCTTAGGACTAGCGGGGGGGGCGGAGACCCAGTACTTC. It translates to CASSLGLAGGAETQYF.

The chain is built from TRBV5-1 and TRBJ2-1, with TRBD2 matching over 8 bases. The CDR3 runs to 16 residues. The trim removed 4 bases at V and 5 bases at J, leaving 11 bases unmatched. From germline, CDR1 is SGHRS and CDR2 YFSETQ. The CDR3 DNA reads as TGCGCCAGCAGCCCCCGAAGGCGGGGGGTCGACAATGAGCAGTTCTTC. Its protein is CASSPRRRGVDNEQFF.

The genes are TRBV7-9 and TRBJ1-5; D ambiguous. Germline V gene lookup returns CDR1 SEHNR and CDR2 FQNEAQ (reference sequence). V was clipped by 1 base and J by 0 bases, with 10 bases between them. This CDR3 region has 16 residues. CDR3 DNA: TGTGCCAGCAGCTTAGGACACCCGTTTAGCAATCAGCCCCAGCATTTT. Translated, it gives CASSLGHPFSNQPQHF.

The chain carries TRBV28 and TRBJ2-5; tentative D call: TRBD2 (7 bases). V dropped 6 bases and J dropped 2 bases, with 13 bases sitting between them. CDR1 and CDR2 from the germline V gene are MDHEN and SYDVKM. The CDR3 spans 14 residues. Here the CDR3 reads CASRRGGGQETQYF. The CDR3 DNA reads as TGTGCCAGCAGGCGAGGGGGGGGGCAAGAGACCCAGTACTTC.

A remark on this clone: A junction boundary mismatches the germline segment, possibly from a read error. This rearrangement joins TRBV7-7 to TRBJ1-1, with D tentatively TRBD1 (6 bases). The CDR3 has 13 residues. Germline values: CDR1 SSHAT, CDR2 FNYEAQ (reference sequence). The CDR3 DNA follows: TGTGCTAGCAGCTTAAAACAGGGCACTGAAGCTTTCTTT. Its protein product is CASSLKQGTEAFF.

The chain combines TRBV28 with TRBJ2-1; D ambiguous. This CDR3 comprises 15 residues. Trimming took off 7 bases at V and 9 bases at J, with 22 bases between the two ends. CDR1 MDHEN and CDR2 SYDVKM come from the germline V gene. CDR3 DNA sequence: TGTGCCAGCATCCCCCCCGAGGCCTCACCGAGTGAGCAGTTCTTC. Its translation: CASIPPEASPSEQFF.

This chain joins TRBV7-2 and TRBJ2-3; tentative D call: TRBD2 (7 bases). V was cut by 5 bases and J by 2 bases, with 20 bases left in between. CDR1 SGHTA and CDR2 FQGNSA come from the germline V gene. The CDR3 covers 17 residues. In DNA, the CDR3 is TGTGCCAGCAGCCCTAGGGGGGGCGGGTGGAACACAGATACGCAGTATTTT. This codes for CASSPRGGGWNTDTQYF.

The chain has TRBV6-5 and TRBJ1-5; D is perhaps TRBD1 (6 bases). This CDR3 contains 14 residues. Looked up from germline, CDR1 is MNHEY and CDR2 is SVGAGI. The ends were cut back, 7 bases at V and 11 bases at J, with 21 bases in the middle. CDR3 region: CASTSKGVGAAQHF. CDR3 nucleotide sequence: TGTGCCAGCACCAGTAAGGGGGTAGGAGCAGCCCAGCATTTT.

V and J are TRBV29-1 and TRBJ1-6; no definite D call. The germline CDR1 and CDR2 sequences are SQVTM and ANQGSEA. There are 14 residues in the CDR3. Trimming removed 4 bases at V and 9 bases at J, with 16 bases between. CDR3 sequence (DNA): TGCAGCGTTGCTACAGAACAAGGAAGTTCACCCCTCCACTTT. Protein: CSVATEQGSSPLHF.

The gene calls are TRBV5-4 and TRBJ2-6; TRBD2 aligns across 13 bases. The CDR3 loop spans 20 amino acids. V was clipped by 4 bases and J by 2 bases; unmatched bases: 12. CDR1 SGHNT and CDR2 YYREEE come from the germline V gene (reference sequence). In nucleotides, the CDR3 is TGTGCCAGCAGCCCACTAGCGGGGGGGCGATCGAGTGCTGGGGCCAACGTCCTGACTTTC. Protein product: CASSPLAGGRSSAGANVLTF. Full variable domain (rest looked up from reference TRBV5-4 and TRBJ2-6): ETGVTQSPTHLIKTRGQQVTLRCSSQSGHNTVSWYQQALGQGPQFIFQYYREEENGRGNFPPRFSGLQFPNYSSELNVNALELDDSALYLCASSPLAGGRSSAGANVLTFGAGSRLTVL.

The chain couples TRBV18 to TRBJ1-4; 8 bases map to TRBD1. V was pared by 4 bases and J by 4 bases, with 5 bases of the junction left unmatched. This CDR3 comprises 15 residues. Germline V CDR1 and CDR2: KGHSH, LQKENI. CDR3 DNA: TGTGCCAGCTCACTTTCGACAGGGGTTAATGAAAAACTGTTTTTT. As protein: CASSLSTGVNEKLFF.

The chain recombines TRBV28 with TRBJ1-2; the D gene is possibly TRBD1 (6 bases). This CDR3 spans 16 amino acids. Per the germline V gene, CDR1 is MDHEN and CDR2 is SYDVKM. Trimming removed 5 bases from V and 2 bases from J, with 18 bases in between. Written as DNA, the CDR3 is TGTGCCAGCAGTAAAGGAGCGGGGGGGCGCAACTATGGCTACACCTTC. Translation: CASSKGAGGRNYGYTF.